This entry lists 26 T cell receptor beta chains sequenced from one sample in a study of blood T cell repertoires in COVID-19. Assay: immunoSEQ multiplex PCR; the TCRdb copy retains only in-frame clones and omits some. The repertoire holds under 90,000 clones, about 90% seen once, with about 3% in the top ten. Sequencing was done on a sample of peripheral blood. These receptors originate from a woman aged 45 to 65 with COVID-19, enrolled during active disease.

This chain connects TRBV11-2 to TRBJ2-2; 7 positions agree with TRBD1. Germline-derived CDR1 and CDR2 are SGHAT and FQNNGV. V shed 4 bases and J 0 bases; nucleotides not matched to a gene: 5. The CDR3 sequence is 16 residues long. The CDR3 bases are TGTGCCAGCAGCTCCCGAGGGGGCGCGAACACCGGGGAGCTGTTTTTT. It is translated as CASSSRGGANTGELFF.

This chain joins TRBV16 and TRBJ2-6; 9 bases agree with TRBD1. This CDR3 is built from 19 residues. Germline V gene data show CDR1 as KGHSY and CDR2 as FQNENV. Trimming at V came to 4 bases and at J to 1 base, leaving 11 bases not matched to a gene. CDR3 residues: CASSLLPGQGYSGANVLTF. The CDR3 nucleotides read TGTGCCAGCAGCCTTCTCCCGGGACAGGGTTATTCTGGGGCCAACGTCCTGACTTTC.

The chain is built from TRBV28 and TRBJ2-1; 13 bases agree with TRBD2. Germline V gene sequence: CDR1 MDHEN, CDR2 SYDVKM. With 5 bases clipped from V and 2 bases from J, the junction kept 3 bases outside the gene matches. The CDR3 spans 16 residues. The CDR3 is CASSGTSGTPYNEQFF. CDR3 sequence (DNA): TGTGCCAGCAGTGGGACTAGCGGGACTCCCTACAATGAGCAGTTCTTC.

This clone was recorded a few times. The chain carries TRBV9 and TRBJ1-2; 10 bases match TRBD1. Germline CDR1 is SGDLS and CDR2 is YYNGEE. The CDR3 is 15 amino acids. Trimming removed 2 bases from V and 8 bases from J; junction bases left unmatched: 9. In nucleotides, the CDR3 is TGTGCCAGCAGCGTCGACCCCGGGACAGGGGACGGCTACACCTTC. Amino acid sequence: CASSVDPGTGDGYTF.

The chain employs TRBV7-9 and TRBJ2-3; 7 positions match TRBD1. There are 13 residues in the CDR3. Losses at the gene ends were 7 bases for V and 4 bases for J; bases not matched to a gene: 5. CDR1 is SEHNR, CDR2 FQNEAQ, per germline (reference sequence). The CDR3 here is CASNRGRADTQYF. CDR3 nucleotide sequence: TGTGCCAGCAACAGGGGACGGGCAGATACGCAGTATTTT.

The CDR3 coding sequence is TGTGCCACCGCGTCGAGATATAGCAATCAGCCCCAGCATTTT. Its protein is CATASRYSNQPQHF. This chain joins TRBV15 and TRBJ1-5; no firm D call. The CDR3 runs to 14 residues. V was cut by 8 bases and J by 0 bases, with 11 bases left in between. Germline V gives CDR1 LNHNV, CDR2 YYDKDF (reference sequence). Using reference TRBV15 and TRBJ1-5 for the parts outside the CDR3, the full variable domain is DAMVIQNPRYQVTQFGKPVTLSCSQTLNHNVMYWYQQKSSQAPKLLFHYYDKDFNNEADTPDNFQSRRPNTSFCFLDIRSPGLGDTAMYLCATASRYSNQPQHFGDGTRLSIL.

The chain employs TRBV14 and TRBJ2-3; 7 bases are a match to TRBD2. After removal of 3 bases from V and 4 bases from J, the junction contained 7 bases not matched to a gene. In germline, CDR1 is SGHDN, CDR2 FVKESK. This CDR3 region has 15 residues. CDR3 region: CASSHARTSSDTQYF. The CDR3 DNA reads TGTGCCAGCAGCCATGCTAGGACTAGTTCAGATACGCAGTATTTT.

The chain joins TRBV7-8 to TRBJ2-2; D perhaps matches TRBD2 (5 bases). The CDR3 is made up of 19 amino acids. V was clipped by 3 bases and J by 6 bases, with 26 bases between them. Germline V CDR1 and CDR2: SGHVS, FQNEAQ. CDR3 loop: CASSFSSLQLDEIAGELFF. The CDR3 DNA sequence: TGTGCCAGCAGCTTCTCCTCGCTCCAACTAGATGAAATCGCCGGGGAGCTGTTTTTT.

CDR3 in DNA: TGTGCCAGCAGCCCCCCTTATTCCGGGACAGGGGGGACTAATGAAAAACTGTTTTTT. Translated, it gives CASSPPYSGTGGTNEKLFF. The V call is TRBV3-1 (or the pseudogene TRBV3-2), the J call TRBJ1-4; 11 bases line up with TRBD1. CDR3 size: 19 residues. V gave up 4 bases and J gave up 2 bases; unmatched junction bases: 12. CDR1 and CDR2 from the germline V gene are LGHDT and YNNKEL (reference sequence).

The chain has TRBV7-6 and TRBJ2-7; D possibly corresponds to TRBD2 (5 bases). From germline, CDR1 is SGHVS and CDR2 FNYEAQ. V was clipped by 1 base and J by 2 bases, with 9 bases between them. The CDR3 totals 14 residues. The CDR3, as DNA: TGTGCCAGCAGCTTAGGGACGGGAACCTACGAGCAGTACTTC. Protein product: CASSLGTGTYEQYF. The variable domain in full, completed from reference TRBV7-6 and TRBJ2-7, reads GAGVSQSPRYKVTKRGQDVALRCDPISGHVSLYWYRQALGQGPEFLTYFNYEAQQDKSGLPNDRFSAERPEGSISTLTIQRTEQRDSAMYRCASSLGTGTYEQYFGPGTRLTVT.

The J gene is TRBJ2-1, the V gene TRBV6-5; D remains unclear. V was trimmed by 6 bases and J by 9 bases, leaving 12 bases between them. The length of the CDR3 is 12 residues. Germline-derived CDR1 and CDR2 are MNHEY and SVGAGI. The CDR3 region is CASRLTPSEQFF. As DNA, the CDR3 is TGTGCCAGCAGACTCACGCCTAGTGAGCAGTTCTTC.

The genes are TRBV2 and TRBJ2-1, with 7 nucleotides matching TRBD2. CDR3 size: 18 residues. V dropped 3 bases and J dropped 3; count of bases not matched to a gene: 14. Germline V gene lookup returns CDR1 SNHLY and CDR2 FYNNEI. In nucleotides, the CDR3 is TGTGCCAGCAGTGAGGACGCCTTGGGCGGGAGAGTCTACAATGAGCAGTTCTTC. It translates to CASSEDALGGRVYNEQFF. The whole variable domain, remainder taken from reference TRBV2 and TRBJ2-1, is EPEVTQTPSHQVTQMGQEVILRCVPISNHLYFYWYRQILGQKVEFLVSFYNNEISEKSEIFDDQFSVERPDGSNFTLKIRSTKLEDSAMYFCASSEDALGGRVYNEQFFGPGTRLTVL.

This chain joins TRBV11-2 and TRBJ1-2; TRBD1 is a possible D gene (6 bases). Germline V gene data show CDR1 as SGHAT and CDR2 as FQNNGV. This CDR3 comprises 13 residues. Trimming left V 4 bases short and J 8 bases short, with 14 bases between. DNA of the CDR3: TGTGCCAGCAGCTCCAGGGGCGTAGGGGGCTACACCTTC. It codes for CASSSRGVGGYTF. Looking up the rest from reference TRBV11-2 and TRBJ1-2 gives the full variable domain: EAGVAQSPRYKIIEKRQSVAFWCNPISGHATLYWYQQILGQGPKLLIQFQNNGVVDDSQLPKDRFSAERLKGVDSTLKIQPAKLEDSAVYLCASSSRGVGGYTFGSGTRLTVV.

The rearrangement joins TRBV5-4 to TRBJ2-7; 7 nucleotides agree with TRBD2. Germline-derived CDR1 and CDR2 are SGHNT and YYREEE (reference sequence). CDR3 length: 14 amino acids. Losses at the gene ends were 3 bases for V and 0 bases for J; bases not matched to a gene: 3. For the CDR3, the DNA is TGTGCCAGCAGCTCCGGGACTACCTCCTACGAGCAGTACTTC. This sequence encodes CASSSGTTSYEQYF.

V gene TRBV28 combines with J gene TRBJ1-2, with 8 nucleotides matching TRBD1. The CDR3 spans 13 residues. Germline CDR1 and CDR2: MDHEN and SYDVKM. Trimming at V came to 6 bases and at J to 8 bases, leaving 8 bases not matched to a gene. The CDR3 loop is CASSFRGLGGYTF. DNA for the CDR3: TGTGCCAGCAGCTTCAGGGGGCTGGGAGGCTACACCTTC.

The chain couples TRBV18 to TRBJ2-5, with TRBD1 matching 7 bases. This CDR3 is 13 amino acids long. Germline assignment: CDR1 KGHSH and CDR2 LQKENI. With 5 bases clipped from V and 3 bases from J, the junction kept 3 bases outside the gene matches. The CDR3 DNA sequence: TGTGCCAGCTCAGGGACAGTTAAAGAGACCCAGTACTTC. Protein sequence: CASSGTVKETQYF.

The V call is TRBV7-2, the J call TRBJ2-1; the match to TRBD2 covers 9 bases. Germline lookup yields CDR1 SGHTA and CDR2 FQGNSA. The CDR3 runs 16 residues. With V trimmed by 5 bases and J by 6 bases, 11 bases remained unmatched. For the CDR3, the DNA is TGTGCCAGCAGCGGCCCGCGGAGCGGGAGGATCAATGAGCAGTTCTTC. Amino acid sequence: CASSGPRSGRINEQFF. Together with reference TRBV7-2 and TRBJ2-1, the CDR3 gives the full variable domain: GAGVSQSPSNKVTEKGKDVELRCDPISGHTALYWYRQSLGQGLEFLIYFQGNSAPDKSGLPSDRFSAERTGGSVSTLTIQRTQQEDSAVYLCASSGPRSGRINEQFFGPGTRLTVL.

The chain uses TRBV30 and TRBJ1-1; D call uncertain. With 0 bases removed from V and 8 bases from J, the gap between germline ends came to 13 bases. This CDR3 contains 13 residues. Germline V CDR1 and CDR2: GTSNPN, SVGIG (reference sequence). The DNA for the CDR3 is TGTGCCTGGAGTGTTTCGGCGGCTACGGAAGCTTTCTTT. Translated: CAWSVSAATEAFF.

This clone was observed a single time. The J gene is TRBJ2-7, the V gene TRBV2; weak D call: TRBD1 (5 bases). The CDR3 is 12 residues long. Germline CDR1 is SNHLY and CDR2 is FYNNEI. V was cut by 4 bases and J by 5 bases, with 9 bases left in between. CDR3 sequence reads: CASSVSGNEQYF. The CDR3 DNA is TGTGCCAGCAGTGTGTCAGGGAACGAGCAGTACTTC. The whole variable domain, filled in from reference TRBV2 and TRBJ2-7, reads EPEVTQTPSHQVTQMGQEVILRCVPISNHLYFYWYRQILGQKVEFLVSFYNNEISEKSEIFDDQFSVERPDGSNFTLKIRSTKLEDSAMYFCASSVSGNEQYFGPGTRLTVT.

V usage is TRBV5-1 and J usage is TRBJ2-7; D ambiguous. V was clipped by 4 bases and J by 2 bases, with 16 bases between them. The CDR3 consists of 15 residues. Germline V gene data show CDR1 as SGHRS and CDR2 as YFSETQ. CDR3 in DNA: TGCGCCAGCAGCCCCGATGCTCGGGTGACCTACGAGCAGTACTTC. This translates into CASSPDARVTYEQYF.

V and J are TRBV3-1 (or the pseudogene TRBV3-2) and TRBJ2-7; tentative D call: TRBD2 (5 bases). Trimming removed 4 bases from V and 5 bases from J, with 21 bases in between. The CDR3 runs 16 residues. Germline V gene sequence: CDR1 LGHDT, CDR2 YNNKEL (reference sequence). In DNA form, the CDR3 reads TGTGCCAGCAGCCTCCGGCTACGGACTGACGGGGACGAGCAGTACTTC. It is translated as CASSLRLRTDGDEQYF.

V gene TRBV28 combines with J gene TRBJ2-7, with 10 bases lining up with TRBD2. Looked up from germline, CDR1 is MDHEN and CDR2 is SYDVKM. The CDR3 extends over 13 amino acids. Unmatched junction bases numbered 3, after V lost 6 bases and J lost 4 bases. CDR3 amino acids: CASSKLAGYEQYF. The CDR3 coding sequence is TGTGCCAGCAGCAAACTAGCGGGGTACGAGCAGTACTTC.

CDR3 sequence reads: CASSLHSGSPNEQFF. The CDR3 bases are TGTGCCAGCAGCTTACACAGCGGGAGCCCCAATGAGCAGTTCTTC. The chain uses TRBV11-1 and TRBJ2-1, with TRBD2 matching over 8 bases. This CDR3 has 15 amino acids. The V gene's germline CDR1 is SGHAT and CDR2 FQDESV (reference sequence). After removal of 2 bases from V and 6 bases from J, the junction contained 6 bases not matched to a gene.

This clone was detected only once. The chain employs TRBV7-3 and TRBJ2-5; TRBD2 might be the D (6 bases). Trimming pared 5 bases from V and 4 bases from J, leaving 14 bases between. CDR3 length: 14 amino acids. The germline CDR1 and CDR2 sequences are SGHTA and FQGTGA. CDR3 sequence reads: CASSPGGSGETQYF. In DNA, the CDR3 is TGTGCCAGCAGCCCAGGTGGTAGCGGAGAGACCCAGTACTTC.

Only a few counts were recorded for this clone. The chain couples TRBV5-1 to TRBJ2-7; TRBD2 matches at 11 bases. The CDR3 length is 14 residues. After removal of 3 bases from V and 7 bases from J, the junction contained 6 bases not matched to a gene. The germline V gene encodes CDR1 SGHRS and CDR2 YFSETQ. CDR3 sequence reads: CASSSGTSGGEQYF. The CDR3 region has the DNA TGCGCCAGCAGCTCCGGGACTAGCGGCGGTGAGCAGTACTTC.

Remarks on this clone: The same CDR3 is also encoded by other DNA sequences in this sample. V gene TRBV30 combines with J gene TRBJ2-7, with D unclear. V gave up 1 base and J gave up 2 bases, with 3 bases separating them. Germline V CDR1 and CDR2: GTSNPN, SVGIG (reference sequence). The CDR3 totals 11 residues. The CDR3 DNA reads as TGTGCCTGGAGTGACACCTACGAGCAGTACTTC. Translating it yields CAWSDTYEQYF.